Included here is one T cell receptor (beta chain) sequence, with context. Its antigen is currently unknown. TCRdb fed the reads into MiXCR, producing one record per CDR3 protein. The sample has hundreds of thousands of distinct CDR3 sequences, roughly 43% seen once. The data stem from a study of T cell repertoires in cytomegalovirus infection. Study overall: Newly reported HLA-C-restricted and thoroughly characterized HLA-B-restricted CMV epitopes were employed. Signatures in public TCR beta sequences pointed to both CMV infection and matching HLA type. Study results and limitations: Pooled public TCR beta family frequency picked out CMV carriers with the relevant HLA.

The CDR3 length is 16 residues. Looked up from germline, CDR1 is SGHNT and CDR2 is YYREEE (reference sequence). The V gene lost 0 bases and the J gene lost 3 bases, with 15 bases spanning the gap. Specimen: cultured PBMCs, collected from culture after CMV antigen stimulation. The rearrangement joins TRBV5-4 to TRBJ1-2; D uncertain. The receptor comes from a human donor in good health (CMV status not recorded). Some clones in this sample may be carry-over from other donors' samples. Written as DNA, the CDR3 is TGTGCCAGCAGCTTGGCGCAGCTGGGCGCCGACTATGGCTACACCTTC. This gives the protein CASSLAQLGADYGYTF.